This T cell receptor (beta chain) was captured in a study of blood T cell repertoires in COVID-19. Turning to the study itself: Sites in the United States, Italy and Spain provided acute and convalescent COVID-19 samples. The analysed material was cDNA or gDNA that came from T cells, B-cell-depleted T cells, or PBMCs.

Germline CDR1 and CDR2: LNHDA and SQIVND (reference sequence). This CDR3 region has 15 residues. The ends were cut back, 7 bases at V and 2 bases at J, with 15 bases in the middle. As handled by the study authors: Amplification of reference gene primers was used by the study to estimate nucleated cell counts. Using immunoSEQ multiplex PCR, the repertoire was profiled, and TCRdb retains in-frame clones only, with some absent. The V and J calls and the clone size are those of that table, but D and trimming were determined from the DNA. The table records 100,000 or so clones, over 80% of them present only once.

This clonotype originated in a man aged 50-60 years with active COVID-19. Sequenced: peripheral blood. The rearrangement links TRBV19 to TRBJ1-5; D might be TRBD1 (6 bases). The CDR3 DNA sequence: TGTGCCAGTAAATACAGGGTGGGGGGCAATCAGCCCCAGCATTTT. As protein: CASKYRVGGNQPQHF.